Described below is a single TCR beta chain sequence and its context. This entry belongs to a study of blood T cell repertoires in COVID-19. Produced via immunoSEQ multiplex PCR; TCRdb's table is partial and in-frame only. The sample includes 73,000 or so clones, around 80% seen only once; the top ten take roughly 5.6%. The CDR3 is 16 residues long. J was trimmed by 3 bases and V by 3 bases; bases with no gene match: 11. Germline V gene lookup returns CDR1 ENHRY and CDR2 SYGVKD. The origin of this receptor is a man aged 50 to 59 with active COVID-19. Sequenced material: peripheral blood. The gene calls are TRBV10-3 and TRBJ2-7, with 7 bases that match TRBD2. The CDR3: CAISDPGGARGYEQYF. CDR3 DNA sequence: TGTGCCATCAGTGATCCGGGGGGTGCCCGAGGCTACGAGCAGTACTTC.